One and the same sample provided the 16 T cell receptor beta chains below, sequenced in a study of T cell repertoires in cytomegalovirus infection. No antigen is known for these receptors. TCRdb redid the calling of the reads with MiXCR, one entry per CDR3 protein. The table lists approximately 910,000 distinct CDR3 sequences, around 29% of them singletons. Sequenced material: cultured CD8+ T cells from PBMCs, taken from culture after CMV antigen stimulation. The receptors originated from a human donor in good health (CMV status not recorded). Some clones in this sample may be carry-over from other donors' samples.

The chain couples TRBV20-1 to TRBJ1-4; D may be TRBD1 (5 bases). In germline, CDR1 is DFQATT, CDR2 SNEGSKA (reference sequence). Trimming cost V 1 base and J 7 bases, with 10 bases left between them. This CDR3 is 13 amino acids long. CDR3 DNA sequence: TGCAGTGCTAGAGGCCAGGGCGGTGAAAAACTGTTTTTT. Protein: CSARGQGGEKLFF.

This chain connects TRBV19 to TRBJ1-1, with TRBD1 identical over 7 bases. Unmatched junction bases numbered 5, after V lost 4 bases and J lost 3 bases. Germline lookup yields CDR1 LNHDA and CDR2 SQIVND (reference sequence). The CDR3 totals 14 residues. CDR3 sequence (DNA): TGTGCCAGTAGTACCGAGACAGGGTACACTGAAGCTTTCTTT. As protein: CASSTETGYTEAFF.

This clonotype was observed once. The gene calls are TRBV9 and TRBJ1-2; the match to TRBD1 covers 9 bases. This CDR3 has 15 amino acids. The V gene end was trimmed by 0 bases and the J gene end by 7 bases; junction bases not matched to a gene: 7. The V gene's germline CDR1 is SGDLS and CDR2 YYNGEE. CDR3: CASSVDRGPSFGYTF. The CDR3 DNA follows: TGTGCCAGCAGCGTAGACAGGGGGCCCTCTTTTGGCTACACCTTC.

CDR3: CASSYGRILTDTQYF. The DNA of the CDR3 is TGTGCCAGCAGTTACGGACGGATACTTACAGATACGCAGTATTTT. The chain employs TRBV28 and TRBJ2-3, with D unresolved. The germline V and J ends were trimmed by 4 bases and 3 bases, with 14 bases remaining between them. The CDR3 contains 15 residues. Germline V CDR1 and CDR2: MDHEN, SYDVKM.

This clonotype was counted only a few times. The genes are TRBV27 and TRBJ2-1, with 7 bases lining up with TRBD2. The junction had 6 bases not matched to a gene; V was cut back by 1 base and J by 0 bases. Germline CDR1 MNHEY, CDR2 SMNVEV (reference sequence). This CDR3 spans 17 amino acids. The CDR3 protein is CASSLWPAGSSYNEQFF. The CDR3 coding sequence is TGTGCCAGCAGTTTATGGCCAGCGGGGAGCTCCTACAATGAGCAGTTCTTC.

There are a few counts of this clonotype. One end of the junction varies from germline; a read error may be responsible. V gene TRBV12-3 or TRBV12-4 combines with J gene TRBJ1-5, with 9 bases fitting TRBD1. The CDR3 length is 13 residues. DNA for the CDR3: TGTGCCAGCAGTGCTCTCCGGGACAGGGTTCACGATTTT. Its protein product is CASSALRDRVHDF.

This clonotype was detected only a few times. The rearrangement links TRBV5-5 to TRBJ1-5; possible D gene TRBD1, 5 bases. CDR1 SGHKS and CDR2 YYEKEE come from the germline V gene (reference sequence). The CDR3 contains 13 residues. The ends were cut back, 4 bases at V and 9 bases at J, with 14 bases in the middle. CDR3 sequence: CASSLLAGRPQHF. CDR3 nucleotide sequence: TGTGCCAGCAGCCTCCTGGCAGGGAGGCCCCAGCATTTT.

This rearrangement joins TRBV6-5 to TRBJ2-7; D gene unclear. Germline CDR1 is MNHEY and CDR2 is SVGAGI. There are 13 residues in the CDR3. Trimming removed 5 bases at V and 2 bases at J, with 10 bases between. The CDR3 DNA sequence: TGTGCCAGCAGTGATGGATCACCCTACGAGCAGTACTTC. Translation: CASSDGSPYEQYF.

The rearrangement joins TRBV24-1 to TRBJ2-3, with 7 bases that match TRBD1. The germline V gene has CDR1 KGHDR and CDR2 SFDVKD. V was pared by 4 bases and J by 2 bases, with 2 bases of the junction left unmatched. This CDR3 region has 14 residues. This chain's CDR3 is CATSEGQSTDTQYF. As DNA, the CDR3 is TGTGCCACCAGTGAGGGACAGTCCACAGATACGCAGTATTTT.

The chain employs TRBV12-3 or TRBV12-4 and TRBJ2-5; D is unclear. Between the trimmed V and J ends, which lost 6 bases and 2 bases, there was a span of 13 bases. The CDR3 sequence is 14 residues long. The chain's CDR3 is CASSPWPDQETQYF. CDR3 DNA: TGTGCCAGCAGCCCCTGGCCAGATCAAGAGACCCAGTACTTC.

This clonotype appeared many times. The chain uses TRBV7-2 and TRBJ2-1, with 8 bases that match TRBD1. This CDR3 has 16 amino acids. From germline, CDR1 is SGHTA and CDR2 FQGNSA. Trimming cost V 1 base and J 2 bases; bases outside gene matches: 4. CDR3 DNA sequence: TGTGCCAGCAGCTTAGTTTGGACAGGGCCCTACAATGAGCAGTTCTTC. This sequence encodes CASSLVWTGPYNEQFF.

In its sample, this clonotype was seen a few times. Germline is not matched at one junction end, which may reflect a read error. CDR3 in amino acids: CASSQTTGQGTQYF. The CDR3 DNA reads as TGTGCCAGCAGCCAAACTACGGGGCAAGGGACCCAGTACTTC. The chain combines TRBV14 with TRBJ2-5; the D call may be TRBD1 or TRBD2 (5 bases each). CDR1 is SGHDN and CDR2 is FVKESK in the germline V gene. The CDR3 contains 14 residues.

A few counts support this clonotype. The chain joins TRBV20-1 to TRBJ2-1; no firm D call. V lost 6 bases to trimming and J lost 0 bases, with 9 bases between them. The CDR3 is 13 amino acids. Germline-derived CDR1 and CDR2 are DFQATT and SNEGSKA (reference sequence). CDR3 region: CSAHLSSYNEQFF. Here the CDR3 DNA reads TGCAGTGCACACCTGAGCTCCTACAATGAGCAGTTCTTC.

V and J are TRBV29-1 and TRBJ2-7; D is unclear. Germline-derived CDR1 and CDR2 are SQVTM and ANQGSEA. The CDR3 is 13 amino acids. With 3 bases removed from V and 3 bases from J, the gap between germline ends came to 12 bases. The CDR3 nucleotides are TGCAGCGTTGACGGCAGGAGACTCTACGAGCAGTACGTC. Translation gives CSVDGRRLYEQYV.

The chain recombines TRBV6-2 or TRBV6-3 with TRBJ2-2; D unresolved. The V end was cut by 7 bases, the J end by 2 bases, with 5 bases between. Germline lookup yields CDR1 MNHEY and CDR2 SVGEGT. The CDR3 spans 12 residues. CDR3: CASTFNTGELFF. The CDR3 coding sequence is TGTGCCAGCACCTTCAACACCGGGGAGCTGTTTTTT.

This chain links TRBV19 with TRBJ2-1; 11 nucleotides agree with TRBD2. Losses at the gene ends were 0 bases for V and 6 bases for J; bases not matched to a gene: 10. The CDR3 spans 18 residues. CDR1 and CDR2 (germline): LNHDA, SQIVND (reference sequence). The CDR3 DNA follows: TGTGCCAGTAGTATAGACGGGACTAGCGGTCTTGTTGCCAATGAGCAGTTCTTC. It translates to CASSIDGTSGLVANEQFF.